This T cell receptor beta chain was observed in a study of shared clonotypes between healthy human individuals. Overall study findings and caveats: Incomplete sequencing of sorted subsets was indicated by rarefaction despite large depth.

TCRdb's table, derived via immunoSEQ multiplex PCR, lists solely in-frame clones and lacks some. The sample lists 1,400,000 or so clones, about 98.5% seen once, with about 0.35% in the top ten. Notes on this clone: As yet, its antigen is unknown.

Deletions cut 3 bases from V and 9 bases from J, with 9 bases between. The germline V gene has CDR1 MNHEY and CDR2 SMNVEV (reference sequence). The CDR3 length is 12 residues. V gene TRBV27 combines with J gene TRBJ2-1; D is undetermined. The specimen sequenced was naive CD4+ T cells sorted from blood. This sample's subset: CD45RA+ positively selected. This clonotype was obtained from a man aged 25 to 40 in good health. This chain's CDR3 is CASSFSVGEQFF. CDR3 DNA sequence: TGTGCCAGCAGTTTTTCCGTCGGTGAGCAGTTCTTC.